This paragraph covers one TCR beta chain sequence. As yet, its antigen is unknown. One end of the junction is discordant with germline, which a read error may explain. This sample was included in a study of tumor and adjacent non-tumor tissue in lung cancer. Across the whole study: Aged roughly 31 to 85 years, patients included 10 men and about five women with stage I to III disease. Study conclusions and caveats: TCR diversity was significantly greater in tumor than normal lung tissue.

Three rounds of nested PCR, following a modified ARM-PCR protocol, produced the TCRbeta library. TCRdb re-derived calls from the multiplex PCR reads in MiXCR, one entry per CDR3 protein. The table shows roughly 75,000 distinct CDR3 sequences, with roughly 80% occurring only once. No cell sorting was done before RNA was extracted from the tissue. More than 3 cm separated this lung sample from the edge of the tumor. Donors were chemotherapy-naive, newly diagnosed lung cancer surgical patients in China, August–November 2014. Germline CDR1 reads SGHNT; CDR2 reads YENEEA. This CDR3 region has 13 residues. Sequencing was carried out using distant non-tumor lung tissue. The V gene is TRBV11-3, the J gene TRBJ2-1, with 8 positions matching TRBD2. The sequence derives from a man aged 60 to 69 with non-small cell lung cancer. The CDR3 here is CTSGFGRAIEQFF. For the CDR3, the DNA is TGTACCAGCGGCTTCGGGAGGGCCATTGAGCAGTTCTTC.